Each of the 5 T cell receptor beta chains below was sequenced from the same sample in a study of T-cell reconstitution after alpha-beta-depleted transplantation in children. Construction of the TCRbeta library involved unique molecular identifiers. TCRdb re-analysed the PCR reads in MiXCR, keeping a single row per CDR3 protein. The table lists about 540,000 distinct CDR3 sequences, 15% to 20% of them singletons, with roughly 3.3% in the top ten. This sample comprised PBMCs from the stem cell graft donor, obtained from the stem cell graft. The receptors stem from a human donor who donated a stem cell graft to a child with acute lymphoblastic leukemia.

The CDR3, as DNA: TGCAGCGTTGAAGGCTCCGGGACTCCCAGCTCCTACGAGCAGTACTTC. Translating gives CSVEGSGTPSSYEQYF. The rearrangement links TRBV29-1 to TRBJ2-7; tentative D call: TRBD2 (6 bases). The germline gives CDR1 SQVTM, CDR2 ANQGSEA. This CDR3 has 16 residues. Trimming removed 1 base from V and 0 bases from J, with 16 bases in between.

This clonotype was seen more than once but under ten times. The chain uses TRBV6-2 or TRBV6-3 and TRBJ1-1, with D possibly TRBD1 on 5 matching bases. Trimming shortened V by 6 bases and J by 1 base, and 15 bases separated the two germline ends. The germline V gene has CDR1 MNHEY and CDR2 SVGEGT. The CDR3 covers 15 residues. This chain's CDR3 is CASSDPGGRNTEAFF. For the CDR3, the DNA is TGTGCCAGCAGCGATCCCGGGGGTAGGAACACTGAAGCTTTCTTT.

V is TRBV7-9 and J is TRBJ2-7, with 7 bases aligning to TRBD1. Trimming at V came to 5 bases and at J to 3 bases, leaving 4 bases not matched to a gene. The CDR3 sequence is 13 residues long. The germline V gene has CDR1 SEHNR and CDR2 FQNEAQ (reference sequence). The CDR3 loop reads CASSNRGNYEQYF. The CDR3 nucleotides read TGTGCCAGCAGCAACAGGGGAAACTACGAGCAGTACTTC.

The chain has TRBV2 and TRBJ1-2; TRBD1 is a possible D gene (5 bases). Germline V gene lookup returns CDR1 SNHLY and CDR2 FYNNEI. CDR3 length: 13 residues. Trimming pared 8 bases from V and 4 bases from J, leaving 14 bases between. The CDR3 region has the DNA TGTGCCAGCGATTGGGAGGGGACCTATGGCTACACCTTC. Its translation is CASDWEGTYGYTF.

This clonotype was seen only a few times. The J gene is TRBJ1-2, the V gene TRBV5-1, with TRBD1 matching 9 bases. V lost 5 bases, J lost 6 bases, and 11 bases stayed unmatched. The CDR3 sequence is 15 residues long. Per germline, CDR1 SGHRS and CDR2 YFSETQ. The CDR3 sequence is CASRTSVRTGDGYTF. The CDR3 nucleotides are TGCGCCAGCAGGACCTCGGTTAGGACAGGGGATGGCTACACCTTC.